The text below deals with one TCR beta chain. The CDR3 consists of 15 residues. The V gene end was trimmed by 0 bases and the J gene end by 3 bases; junction bases not matched to a gene: 6. Germline loops: CDR1 SGHRS, CDR2 YFSETQ. These data originate in a study of blood T cell repertoires in COVID-19. Across the whole study: There were acute and convalescent COVID-19 samples, and they came from the United States, Italy and Spain. PBMCs, B-cell-depleted T cells, or T cells were the source of the cDNA or gDNA that made up the material.

Original processing notes: Nucleated cell counts were estimated from reference gene primer amplification. Profiling relied on immunoSEQ multiplex PCR, and the TCRdb table lists in-frame clones only, not all of them. D and trimming were read from the DNA, whereas the V and J calls and clone size are those reported in that table. The repertoire holds 84,000 or so clones, with approximately 92% as singletons. The sample taken for sequencing was peripheral blood. This TCR was recovered from a woman between 55 and 75 years old with active COVID-19. The gene calls are TRBV5-1 and TRBJ2-7; 7 nucleotides match TRBD1. The chain's CDR3 is CASSLAVTGNYEQYF. In DNA form, the CDR3 reads TGCGCCAGCAGCTTGGCGGTGACAGGGAACTACGAGCAGTACTTC.